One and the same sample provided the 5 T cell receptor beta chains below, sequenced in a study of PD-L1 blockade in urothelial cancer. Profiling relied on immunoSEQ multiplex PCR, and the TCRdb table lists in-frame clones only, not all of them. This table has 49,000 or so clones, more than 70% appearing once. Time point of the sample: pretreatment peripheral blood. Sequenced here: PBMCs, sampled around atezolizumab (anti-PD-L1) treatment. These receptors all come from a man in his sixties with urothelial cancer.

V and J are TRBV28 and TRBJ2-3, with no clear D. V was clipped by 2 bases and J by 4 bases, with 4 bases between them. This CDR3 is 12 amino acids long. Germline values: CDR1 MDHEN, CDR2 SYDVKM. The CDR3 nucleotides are TGTGCCAGCAGTTTACCGGCAGATACGCAGTATTTT. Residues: CASSLPADTQYF.

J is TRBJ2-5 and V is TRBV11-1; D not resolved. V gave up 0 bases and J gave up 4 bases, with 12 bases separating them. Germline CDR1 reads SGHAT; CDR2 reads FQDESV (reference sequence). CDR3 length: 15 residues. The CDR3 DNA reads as TGTGCCAGCAGCTTAGCACGGGTGGTGGGAGAGACCCAGTACTTC. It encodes CASSLARVVGETQYF.

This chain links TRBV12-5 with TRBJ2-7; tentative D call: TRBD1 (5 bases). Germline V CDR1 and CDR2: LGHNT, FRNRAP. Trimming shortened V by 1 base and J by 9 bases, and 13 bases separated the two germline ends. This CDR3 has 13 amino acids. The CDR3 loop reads CASGLGQGKRQYF. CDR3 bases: TGTGCTAGTGGTTTGGGTCAGGGTAAGCGGCAGTACTTC.

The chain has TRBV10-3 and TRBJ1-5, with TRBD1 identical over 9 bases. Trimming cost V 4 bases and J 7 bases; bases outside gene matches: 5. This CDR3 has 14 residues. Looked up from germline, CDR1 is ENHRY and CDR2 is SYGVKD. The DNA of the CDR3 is TGTGCCATCAGTGGCACAGGGGGCGGACAGCCCCAGCATTTT. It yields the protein CAISGTGGGQPQHF.

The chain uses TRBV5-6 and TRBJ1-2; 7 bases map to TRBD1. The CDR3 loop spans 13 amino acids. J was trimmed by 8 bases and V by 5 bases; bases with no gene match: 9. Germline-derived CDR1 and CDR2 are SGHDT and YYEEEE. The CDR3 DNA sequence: TGTGCCAGCAGTAGAAGACAGGGTCGGGGCTACACCTTC. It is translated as CASSRRQGRGYTF.